This is a list of T cell receptor beta chains from one sample in a study of blood T cell repertoires in COVID-19. Generated by immunoSEQ multiplex PCR, the TCRdb table keeps only in-frame clones and is missing some. The sample lists more than 200,000 clones; 80% to 95% were seen once. The sequenced material came from PBMCs or T cells enriched from blood (not recorded which). The receptor set was obtained from a woman between 18 and 29 years old who had recovered from COVID-19. The CDR3 runs from the conserved cysteine through the conserved F or W. D genes are given only for firm matches.

TRBV3-1/TRBV3-2,TRBJ1-2,TRBD1,CASSQATGVSYGYTF
TRBV5-1,TRBJ1-1,TRBD1,CASSYTGERGTEAFF
TRBV7-9,TRBJ1-2,TRBD1,CASNSPHPGTGEGYTF
TRBV7-9,TRBJ1-1,NA,CASSLDGYTEAFF
TRBV9,TRBJ2-3,NA,CASSVGAQITDTQYF
TRBV6-5,TRBJ2-5,TRBD1,CASKVLQGAWETQYF
TRBV9,TRBJ1-3,NA,CASSHLRGSSGNTIYF
TRBV9,TRBJ2-2,TRBD2,CASSVARSGIGNTGELFF
TRBV12-3/TRBV12-4,TRBJ1-2,NA,CASSLGTSNGYTF
TRBV7-2,TRBJ1-2,NA,CASSLVLEGGYYTF